What follows are 20 T cell receptor beta chains derived from one specimen sequenced in a study. TCRdb called the 5' RACE reads again in MiXCR, with one record for every CDR3 protein. The table has around 11,000 distinct CDR3 sequences, around 28% seen once. The sorted Tregs were CD4+CD25+CD127-/low cells. Sequenced material: Tregs sorted from a lymph node. The receptors here all came from a female donor with breast cancer.

This clonotype ranks as medium-sized. V usage is TRBV12-3 or TRBV12-4 and J usage is TRBJ2-2; 7 positions match TRBD1. V trimming: 6 bases; J trimming: 5 bases; junction bases outside the gene matches: 12. The CDR3 runs to 16 residues. For the CDR3, the DNA is TGTGCCAGCAGCACTCCGACAGGGTTCTATACCGGGGAGCTGTTTTTT. Translation gives CASSTPTGFYTGELFF.

This clonotype was detected many times. The V call is TRBV4-1, the J call TRBJ1-5; unclear D gene. Germline CDR1 MGHRA, CDR2 YSYEKL. V lost 1 base and J lost 0, with 13 bases in between. The CDR3 length is 17 residues. The CDR3 loop reads CASSQASTPYSNQPQHF. Written as DNA, the CDR3 is TGCGCCAGCAGCCAAGCGTCGACACCTTATAGCAATCAGCCCCAGCATTTT.

By proportion, this clonotype is medium-sized. The chain combines TRBV20-1 with TRBJ2-7; D not certain. This CDR3 spans 13 amino acids. V dropped 2 bases and J dropped 3 bases, with 11 bases sitting between them. CDR1 is DFQATT and CDR2 is SNEGSKA in the germline V gene (reference sequence). The CDR3 DNA sequence: TGCAGTGCTAGACTCCCGAGCGTCTACGAGCAGTACTTC. Amino acids: CSARLPSVYEQYF.

This clonotype came up a few times. V is TRBV5-4 and J is TRBJ2-1, with TRBD2 matching 9 bases. CDR1 and CDR2 from the germline V gene are SGHNT and YYREEE (reference sequence). V was pared by 0 bases and J by 4 bases, with 8 bases of the junction left unmatched. This CDR3 contains 17 residues. CDR3 DNA: TGTGCCAGCAGCTTGGCTCCAGCGGGAGGTGGGTACAATGAGCAGTTCTTC. It encodes CASSLAPAGGGYNEQFF. Full variable domain (missing parts from reference TRBV5-4 and TRBJ2-1): ETGVTQSPTHLIKTRGQQVTLRCSSQSGHNTVSWYQQALGQGPQFIFQYYREEENGRGNFPPRFSGLQFPNYSSELNVNALELDDSALYLCASSLAPAGGGYNEQFFGPGTRLTVL.

The V gene is TRBV7-3, the J gene TRBJ2-2; TRBD2 agrees at 8 bases. The CDR3 covers 16 residues. CDR1 is SGHTA and CDR2 is FQGTGA in the germline V gene. Trimming removed 4 bases from V and 1 base from J; junction bases left unmatched: 5. The CDR3 nucleotides are TGTGCCAGCAGCTCGACCCTAGCGGGGAACACCGGGGAGCTGTTTTTT. Protein: CASSSTLAGNTGELFF.

About this clonotype: Germline and junction disagree at one end, which may indicate a read error. The chain couples TRBV28 to TRBJ1-3; no reliable D call. CDR1 is MDHEN, CDR2 SYDVKM, per germline. This CDR3 has 16 amino acids. In DNA form, the CDR3 reads TGTGCCAGCGAGAGATGGAAGTCACAGTCAGGAAACATCATATATTTT. Its protein is CASERWKSQSGNIIYF.

With regard to this clonotype: A read error is possible here, since a much larger clone lies one base away. The CDR3 nucleotides are TGTGCCAGCAGTCCCGAGGGGGCCGGCTACACCTTC. Its protein is CASSPEGAGYTF. The chain carries TRBV25-1 and TRBJ1-2, with 7 bases lining up with TRBD1. The CDR3 contains 12 residues. With V trimmed by 5 bases and J by 8 bases, 5 bases remained unmatched. CDR1 is MGHDK and CDR2 is SYGVNS in the germline V gene.

This clonotype appeared a few times. J is TRBJ1-5 and V is TRBV20-1; 10 bases agree with TRBD1. Germline CDR1 reads DFQATT; CDR2 reads SNEGSKA (reference sequence). The V gene end was trimmed by 1 base and the J gene end by 11 bases; junction bases not matched to a gene: 11. CDR3 length: 15 amino acids. The DNA for the CDR3 is TGCAGTGCTAGAGGTACTGGACAGGGGGTATGGTCCCAGCATTTT. This encodes CSARGTGQGVWSQHF.

Remarks on this clonotype: A much larger clone is a single base away; this may be a read error. The rearrangement joins TRBV5-1 to TRBJ1-3; D is undetermined. With 5 bases removed from V and 4 bases from J, the gap between germline ends came to 4 bases. Germline values: CDR1 SGHRS, CDR2 YFSETQ. This CDR3 has 11 residues. The CDR3 nucleotides are TGCGCCAGCAGATTCGGAAACACCATATATTTT. Protein sequence: CASRFGNTIYF.

Worth noting for this clonotype: A much bigger clone sits one base away, suggesting this may be a read error. This chain joins TRBV7-9 and TRBJ1-1, with 7 bases that match TRBD1. Germline loops: CDR1 SEHNR, CDR2 FQNEAQ (reference sequence). CDR3 length: 12 residues. CDR3 bases: TGTGCCGGCAGCTTATTTGACAGGGAAGGTTTCTTT. It yields the protein CAGSLFDREGFF. Drawing the rest from reference TRBV7-9 and TRBJ1-1, the complete variable domain is DTGVSQNPRHKITKRGQNVTFRCDPISEHNRLYWYRQTLGQGPEFLTYFQNEAQLEKSRLLSDRFSAERPKGSFSTLEIQRTEQGDSAMYLCAGSLFDREGFFGQGTRLTVV.

In regard to this clonotype: A much larger clonotype is one base distant, so this may be a read error. The chain is built from TRBV7-9 and TRBJ1-3; possibly TRBD1 for D (5 bases). Germline assignment: CDR1 SEHNR and CDR2 FQNEAQ (reference sequence). This CDR3 spans 17 amino acids. The CDR3 sequence is CAGSSGYDTASGNTIYF. CDR3 nucleotide sequence: TGTGCCGGCAGCTCAGGGTATGATACCGCATCTGGAAACACCATATATTTT.

This clonotype occurred many times. J is TRBJ1-5 and V is TRBV6-1, with D perhaps TRBD1 (5 bases). Germline CDR1 and CDR2: MNHNS and SASEGT. V lost 10 bases and J lost 5, with 15 bases in between. The CDR3 totals 13 residues. The CDR3 DNA reads as TGTGCCATCGGGACGGGGCGCGATCAGCCCCAGCATTTT. This translates into CAIGTGRDQPQHF.

Regarding this clonotype: A single base separates this from a much larger clone, so it may be a read error. The chain employs TRBV28 and TRBJ1-5; no reliable D call. This CDR3 is built from 14 residues. Trimming took 3 bases from V and 9 from J, leaving 15 bases between them. The germline CDR1 and CDR2 sequences are MDHEN and SYDVKM. CDR3 DNA: TGTGCCAGCAGTTTCGGACGCCCGGCGGTGCCCCAGCATTTT. Encoded protein: CASSFGRPAVPQHF.

V and J are TRBV11-2 and TRBJ1-1; D not resolved. Trimming removed 1 base from V and 1 base from J, with 10 bases in between. Germline V gene lookup returns CDR1 SGHAT and CDR2 FQNNGV. CDR3 size: 15 residues. For the CDR3, the DNA is TGTGCCAGCAGCTTAGTCGCACGGCCGAACACTGAAGCTTTCTTT. This translates into CASSLVARPNTEAFF.

This rearrangement joins TRBV15 to TRBJ2-5; D perhaps matches TRBD1 (6 bases). The CDR3 totals 16 residues. Germline lookup yields CDR1 LNHNV and CDR2 YYDKDF (reference sequence). Trimming stripped 0 bases from V and 13 bases from J, with 24 bases between. This CDR3 is CATSRDYENREKTLYF. As DNA, the CDR3 is TGTGCCACCAGCAGAGATTACGAAAACAGGGAAAAGACTCTGTACTTC.

Points on this clonotype: One end of the junction does not line up with germline, which may come from a read error. This chain links TRBV5-4 with TRBJ1-1; D uncertain. The CDR3 is 15 amino acids. The germline gives CDR1 SGHNT, CDR2 YYREEE (reference sequence). The CDR3 nucleotides read TGTGCCAGCAGCTTGGGGGGAGAATCGGGAACTGATGCTTTCTTT. It yields the protein CASSLGGESGTDAFF.

This clonotype was counted between two and nine times. A read error may explain this, as a much larger clone is one base away. J is TRBJ2-1 and V is TRBV20-1; the match to TRBD2 covers 9 bases. This CDR3 contains 15 residues. From germline, CDR1 is DFQATT and CDR2 SNEGSKA (reference sequence). V gave up 2 bases and J gave up 1 base; unmatched junction bases: 3. DNA of the CDR3: TGCAGTGCTAGACCCAGCGGGAGGTCCTACAATGAGCAGTTCTTC. It specifies CSARPSGRSYNEQFF.

This clonotype was picked up many times. The V call is TRBV27, the J call TRBJ2-7, with D unclear. Germline V lookup: CDR1 MNHEY, CDR2 SMNVEV (reference sequence). The CDR3 length is 12 residues. Trimming took off 5 bases at V and 3 bases at J, with 8 bases between the two ends. CDR3 protein: CASSGLGYEQYF. The CDR3 DNA reads as TGTGCCAGCAGTGGTCTGGGCTACGAGCAGTACTTC.

This clonotype is labeled as medium-sized (0.01 to 0.1%). The chain has TRBV6-5 and TRBJ2-1; 11 nucleotides align to TRBD2. The ends lost 0 bases at V and 4 bases at J; junction bases unmatched: 11. The CDR3 totals 19 residues. CDR1 MNHEY and CDR2 SVGAGI come from the germline V gene. The CDR3 DNA sequence: TGTGCCAGCAGTTACTCTCCGGGACTAGCGGTTGAACCTTACAATGAGCAGTTCTTC. Translating it yields CASSYSPGLAVEPYNEQFF.

By share, this clonotype ranks as medium-sized (0.01 to 0.1%). The chain joins TRBV5-5 to TRBJ1-5; 7 bases match TRBD1. The ends lost 3 bases at V and 0 bases at J; junction bases unmatched: 12. The CDR3 runs to 18 residues. Germline values: CDR1 SGHKS, CDR2 YYEKEE (reference sequence). CDR3 DNA sequence: TGTGCCAGCAGCTCGCTCGACAGGGTGGGTGGTAGCAATCAGCCCCAGCATTTT. This translates into CASSSLDRVGGSNQPQHF. The complete variable domain, with remaining parts taken from reference TRBV5-5 and TRBJ1-5, reads DAGVTQSPTHLIKTRGQQVTLRCSPISGHKSVSWYQQVLGQGPQFIFQYYEKEERGRGNFPDRFSARQFPNYSSELNVNALLLGDSALYLCASSSLDRVGGSNQPQHFGDGTRLSIL.